This TCR beta chain derives from a study of T cell repertoires in cytomegalovirus infection. Across the whole study: CMV infection plus the matching HLA type was flagged by public TCR beta signatures.

The germline V gene has CDR1 MNHEY and CDR2 SVGEGT. The length of the CDR3 is 13 residues. The V gene lost 6 bases and the J gene lost 2 bases, with 11 bases spanning the gap. This clonotype was seen repeatedly, ten times or more. Its antigen is still unknown. TCRdb analysed the reads with MiXCR anew, one entry per CDR3 protein. The sample lists roughly 300,000 distinct CDR3 sequences, more than 9% seen once, with about 4.5% in the top ten. The study, taken as a whole, reports: Dominating the ex vivo response were TCR beta clonotypes that were CMV-specific and HLA-C-restricted. Summed frequency of shared TCR beta families picked out CMV carriers who also had the relevant HLA.

The receptor was isolated from a human donor in good health (CMV status not recorded). Some clones in this sample may be carry-over from other donors' samples. The specimen was PBMCs. The chain employs TRBV6-2 or TRBV6-3 and TRBJ2-7; a possible D gene is TRBD1 (5 bases). The DNA for the CDR3 is TGTGCCAGCAGCGGACAACAGCCCTACGAGCAGTACTTC. This translates into CASSGQQPYEQYF.